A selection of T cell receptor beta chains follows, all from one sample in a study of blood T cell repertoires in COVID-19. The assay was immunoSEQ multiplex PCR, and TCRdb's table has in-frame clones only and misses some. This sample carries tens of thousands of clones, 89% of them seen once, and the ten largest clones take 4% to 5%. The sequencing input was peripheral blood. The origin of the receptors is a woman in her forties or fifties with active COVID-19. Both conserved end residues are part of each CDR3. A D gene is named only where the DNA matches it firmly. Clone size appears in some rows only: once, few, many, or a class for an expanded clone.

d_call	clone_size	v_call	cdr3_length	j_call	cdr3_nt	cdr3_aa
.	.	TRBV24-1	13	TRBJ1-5	TGTGCCACCAGTGACAGCAAAGGGGGGCCCCAGCATTTT	CATSDSKGGPQHF
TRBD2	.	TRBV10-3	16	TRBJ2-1	TGTGCCATCAGTGATCTCTGGGCTAGCGGGGACAATGAGCAGTTCTTC	CAISDLWASGDNEQFF
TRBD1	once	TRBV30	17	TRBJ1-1	TGTGCCTGGAGTGTGCTACAATTCGGACAGGGGGGCACTGAAGCTTTCTTT	CAWSVLQFGQGGTEAFF
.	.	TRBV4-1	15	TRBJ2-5	TGCGCCAGCAGCCAAGATCCCCAGGGCGTGGAGACCCAGTACTTC	CASSQDPQGVETQYF
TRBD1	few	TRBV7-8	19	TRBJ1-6	TGTGCCAGCAGCTTAGAGGACAGGGGGCGCTCTCGCTATAATTCACCCCTCCACTTT	CASSLEDRGRSRYNSPLHF
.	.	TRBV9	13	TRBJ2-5	TGTGCCAGCAGCGTAGGCGGTGGGGAGACCCAGTACTTC	CASSVGGGETQYF
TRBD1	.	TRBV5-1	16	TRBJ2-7	TGCGCCAGCCACTTTACTGACAGGGCGGAGAGCTACGAGCAGTACTTC	CASHFTDRAESYEQYF
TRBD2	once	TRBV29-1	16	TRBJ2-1	TGCAGCGCCACGATGGGGACTAGCGGGAGCATAAATGAGCAGTTCTTC	CSATMGTSGSINEQFF
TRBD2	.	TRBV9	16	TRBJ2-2	TGTGCCAGCAGCGTCCGAGGGGCGGGAGGAACCGGGGAGCTGTTTTTT	CASSVRGAGGTGELFF
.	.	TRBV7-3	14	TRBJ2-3	TGTGCCAGCAGCTTCCGGCAGGGTGAAGATACGCAGTATTTT	CASSFRQGEDTQYF
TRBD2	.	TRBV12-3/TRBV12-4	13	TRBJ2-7	TGTGCCAGCGGACTAGCGGGAGCCTACGAGCAGTACTTC	CASGLAGAYEQYF
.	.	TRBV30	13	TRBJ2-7	TGTGCCTGTTCGCTACTAGGGCCCTACGAGCAGTACTTC	CACSLLGPYEQYF
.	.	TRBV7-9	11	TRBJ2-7	TGTGCCAGCAGCTCTTTATACGAGCAGTACTTC	CASSSLYEQYF
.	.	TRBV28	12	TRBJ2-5	TGTGCCAGCAGCCCTATCGCGGAGACCCAGTACTTC	CASSPIAETQYF
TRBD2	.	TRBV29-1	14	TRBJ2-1	TGCAGCTCCGGTCTAGCGGAGATAAACAATGAGCAGTTCTTC	CSSGLAEINNEQFF
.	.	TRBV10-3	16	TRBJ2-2	TGTGCCATCAGTGAAAGAAATTCGGGTTCTCCCGGGGAGCTGTTTTTT	CAISERNSGSPGELFF
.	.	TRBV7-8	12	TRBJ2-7	TGTGCCAGCCTAGGGAGCTCGTACGAGCAGTACTTC	CASLGSSYEQYF
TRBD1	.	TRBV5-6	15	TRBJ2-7	TGTGCCAGCACCCTGGACAGGGGACGAACCTACGAGCAGTACTTC	CASTLDRGRTYEQYF
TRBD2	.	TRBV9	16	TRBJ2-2	TGTGCCAGCAGCGCCAAGACTAGCGAAAACACCGGGGAGCTGTTTTTT	CASSAKTSENTGELFF
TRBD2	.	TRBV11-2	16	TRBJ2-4	TGTGCCAGCAGCCTACGACTAGCGGTAGCCAAAAACATTCAGTACTTC	CASSLRLAVAKNIQYF
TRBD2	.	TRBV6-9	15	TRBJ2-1	TGTGCCAGCCCCCCAGGCGGACTAGCTACCAATGAGCAGTTCTTC	CASPPGGLATNEQFF
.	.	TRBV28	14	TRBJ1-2	TGTGCCAGCAAGCCGGACAGTTCTAACTATGGCTACACCTTC	CASKPDSSNYGYTF
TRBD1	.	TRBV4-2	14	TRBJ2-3	TGTGCCAGCAGCCAGGGGACAGGGAAAGATACGCAGTATTTT	CASSQGTGKDTQYF
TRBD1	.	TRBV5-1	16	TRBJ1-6	TGCGCCAGCAGATGGGGACAGGGGTTTCATAATTCACCCCTCCACTTT	CASRWGQGFHNSPLHF
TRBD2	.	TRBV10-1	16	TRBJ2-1	TGCGCCAGCAGTGAATTCGGACTAGCGGGAGGGAATGAGCAGTTCTTC	CASSEFGLAGGNEQFF